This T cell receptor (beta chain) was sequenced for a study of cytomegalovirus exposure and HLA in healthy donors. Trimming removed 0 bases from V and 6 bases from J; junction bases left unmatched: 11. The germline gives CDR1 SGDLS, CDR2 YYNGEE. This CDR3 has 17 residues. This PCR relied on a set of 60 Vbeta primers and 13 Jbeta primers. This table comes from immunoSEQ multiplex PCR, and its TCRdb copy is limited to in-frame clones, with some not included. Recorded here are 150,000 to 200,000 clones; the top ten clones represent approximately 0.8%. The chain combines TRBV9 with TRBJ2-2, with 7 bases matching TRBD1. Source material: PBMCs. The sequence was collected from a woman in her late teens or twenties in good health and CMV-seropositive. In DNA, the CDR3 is TGTGCCAGCAGCGTAGGTGTAGGGGGCCCGTTGTCCGGGGAGCTGTTTTTT. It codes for CASSVGVGGPLSGELFF.